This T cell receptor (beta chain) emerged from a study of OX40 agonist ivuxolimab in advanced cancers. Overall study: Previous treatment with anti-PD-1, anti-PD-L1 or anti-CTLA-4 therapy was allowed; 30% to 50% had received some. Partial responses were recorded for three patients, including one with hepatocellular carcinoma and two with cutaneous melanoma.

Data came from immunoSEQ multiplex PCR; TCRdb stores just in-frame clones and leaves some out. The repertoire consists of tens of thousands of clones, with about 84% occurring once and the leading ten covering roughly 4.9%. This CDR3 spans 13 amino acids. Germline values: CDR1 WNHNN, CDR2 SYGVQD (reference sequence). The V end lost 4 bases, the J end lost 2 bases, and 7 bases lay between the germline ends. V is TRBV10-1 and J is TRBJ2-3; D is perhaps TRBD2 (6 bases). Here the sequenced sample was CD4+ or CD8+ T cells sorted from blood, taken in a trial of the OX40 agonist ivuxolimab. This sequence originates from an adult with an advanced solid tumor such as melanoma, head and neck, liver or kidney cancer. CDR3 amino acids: CASSVRDTDTQYF. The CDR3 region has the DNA TGCGCCAGCAGTGTGCGGGACACAGATACGCAGTATTTT.